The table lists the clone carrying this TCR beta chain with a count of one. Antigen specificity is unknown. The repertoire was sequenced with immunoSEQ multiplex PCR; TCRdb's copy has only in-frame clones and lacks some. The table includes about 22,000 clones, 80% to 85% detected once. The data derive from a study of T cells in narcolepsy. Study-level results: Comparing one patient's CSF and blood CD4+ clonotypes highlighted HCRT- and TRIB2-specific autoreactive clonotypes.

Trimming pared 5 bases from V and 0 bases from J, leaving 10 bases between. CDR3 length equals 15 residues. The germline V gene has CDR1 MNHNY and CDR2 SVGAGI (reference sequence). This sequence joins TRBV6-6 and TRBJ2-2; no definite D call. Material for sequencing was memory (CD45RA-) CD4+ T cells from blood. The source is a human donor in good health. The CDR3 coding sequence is TGTGCCAGCAGTAACCATAACACGAACACCGGGGAGCTGTTTTTT. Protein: CASSNHNTNTGELFF.